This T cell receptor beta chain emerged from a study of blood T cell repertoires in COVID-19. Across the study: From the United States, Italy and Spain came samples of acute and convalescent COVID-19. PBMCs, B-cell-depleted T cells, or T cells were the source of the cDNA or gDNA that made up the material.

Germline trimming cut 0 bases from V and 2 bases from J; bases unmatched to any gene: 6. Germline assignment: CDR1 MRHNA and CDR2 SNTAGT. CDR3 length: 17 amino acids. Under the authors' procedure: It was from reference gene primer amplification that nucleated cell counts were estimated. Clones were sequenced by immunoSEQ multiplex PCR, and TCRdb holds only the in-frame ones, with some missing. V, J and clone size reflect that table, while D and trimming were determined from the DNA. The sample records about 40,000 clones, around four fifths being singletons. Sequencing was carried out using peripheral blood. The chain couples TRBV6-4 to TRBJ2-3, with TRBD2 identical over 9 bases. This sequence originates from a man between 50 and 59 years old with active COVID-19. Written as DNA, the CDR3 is TGTGCCAGCAGTGACTCGAGGGCGGGGGGGCCCACAGATACGCAGTATTTT. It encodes CASSDSRAGGPTDTQYF.